In this sample, the clone carrying this TCR delta chain turned up a few times. Its matching antigen is unknown. These data belong to a study of Vδ1+ human thymocytes. V was pared by 0 bases and J by 4 bases, with 15 bases between. From germline, CDR1 is TSWWSYY and CDR2 QGS. The CDR3 spans 16 residues. Findings and caveats of the study: Highly polyclonal TRG and TRD repertoires with Gaussian CDR3 length distributions appeared in thymus.

After alphabeta T cell depletion, CD3+ Vdelta1+ Vdelta2- thymocytes were sorted. The template was reverse-transcribed extracted RNA. The CDR3 regions were amplified by multiplex PCR from V-gene primers to a constant-region primer. TCRdb reanalyzed the multiplex PCR reads using CATT. The repertoire has about 25,000 delta-chain clones, nearly 7.5% of them found once; the top ten carry roughly 0.9%. Specimen: Vdelta1+ gamma-delta thymocytes from the thymus. Specified subset: FACS-sorted CD3+ TCRalphabeta- TCRVdelta1+ TCRVdelta2- thymocytes. This TCR was recovered from a girl under three years old who had congenital heart surgery. The gene calls are TRDV1 and TRDJ1, with D possibly matching TRDD2 (5 bases). CDR3 in amino acids: CALGELGPPYRDKLIF. In nucleotides, the CDR3 is TGTGCTCTTGGGGAACTAGGACCCCCCTACCGCGATAAACTCATCTTT.